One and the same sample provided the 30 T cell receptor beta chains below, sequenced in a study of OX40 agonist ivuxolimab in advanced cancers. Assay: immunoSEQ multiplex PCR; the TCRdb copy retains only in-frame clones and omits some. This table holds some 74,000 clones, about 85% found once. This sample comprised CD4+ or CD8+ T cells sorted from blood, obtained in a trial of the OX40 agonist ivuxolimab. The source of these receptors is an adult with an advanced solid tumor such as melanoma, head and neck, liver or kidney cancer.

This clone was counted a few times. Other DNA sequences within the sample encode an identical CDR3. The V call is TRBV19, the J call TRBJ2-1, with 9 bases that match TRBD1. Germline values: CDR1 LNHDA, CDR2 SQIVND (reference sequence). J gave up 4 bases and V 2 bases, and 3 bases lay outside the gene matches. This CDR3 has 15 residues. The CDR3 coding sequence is TGTGCCAGTAGTATACCCGGACAGGGGTACAATGAGCAGTTCTTC. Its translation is CASSIPGQGYNEQFF.

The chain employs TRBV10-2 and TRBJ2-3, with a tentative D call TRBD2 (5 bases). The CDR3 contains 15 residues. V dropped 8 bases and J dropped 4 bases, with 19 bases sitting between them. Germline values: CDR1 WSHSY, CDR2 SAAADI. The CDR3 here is CASLRAAFGADTQYF. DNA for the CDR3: TGCGCCAGCCTGCGAGCGGCCTTTGGGGCAGATACGCAGTATTTT.

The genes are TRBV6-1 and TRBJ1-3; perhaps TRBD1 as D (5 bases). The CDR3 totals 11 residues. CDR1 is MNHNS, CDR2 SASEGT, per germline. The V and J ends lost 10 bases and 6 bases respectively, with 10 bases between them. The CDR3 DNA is TGTGCCACCAGGGTATTAAACACCATATATTTT. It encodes CATRVLNTIYF.

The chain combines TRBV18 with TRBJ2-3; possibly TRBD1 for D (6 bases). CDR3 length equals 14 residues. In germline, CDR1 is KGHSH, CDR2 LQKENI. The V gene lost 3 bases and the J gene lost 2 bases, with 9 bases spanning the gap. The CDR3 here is CASSPTGNTDTQYF. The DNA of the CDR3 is TGTGCCAGCTCACCTACAGGGAACACAGATACGCAGTATTTT.

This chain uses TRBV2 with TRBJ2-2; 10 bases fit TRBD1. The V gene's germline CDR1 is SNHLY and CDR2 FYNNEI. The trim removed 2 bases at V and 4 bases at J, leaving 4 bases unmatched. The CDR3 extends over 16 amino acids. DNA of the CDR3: TGTGCCAGCAGTGAATCTCGGACAGGGGGCACCGGGGAGCTGTTTTTT. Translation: CASSESRTGGTGELFF.

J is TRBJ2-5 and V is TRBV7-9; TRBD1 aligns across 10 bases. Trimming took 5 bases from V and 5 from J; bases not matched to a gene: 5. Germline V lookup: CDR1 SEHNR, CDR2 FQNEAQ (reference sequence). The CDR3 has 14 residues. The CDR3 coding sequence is TGTGCCAGCAGCCTGACAGGGGGCGCGGAGACCCAGTACTTC. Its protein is CASSLTGGAETQYF. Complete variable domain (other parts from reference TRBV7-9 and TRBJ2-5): DTGVSQNPRHKITKRGQNVTFRCDPISEHNRLYWYRQTLGQGPEFLTYFQNEAQLEKSRLLSDRFSAERPKGSFSTLEIQRTEQGDSAMYLCASSLTGGAETQYFGPGTRLLVL.

The CDR3 DNA sequence: TGTGCCAGCAGTGGCGGGACTAGCGGCACAGATACGCAGTATTTT. As protein: CASSGGTSGTDTQYF. The chain is built from TRBV27 and TRBJ2-3; TRBD2 aligns across 10 bases. Losses at the gene ends were 5 bases for V and 1 base for J; bases not matched to a gene: 3. CDR3 length: 15 amino acids. Germline V CDR1 and CDR2: MNHEY, SMNVEV (reference sequence).

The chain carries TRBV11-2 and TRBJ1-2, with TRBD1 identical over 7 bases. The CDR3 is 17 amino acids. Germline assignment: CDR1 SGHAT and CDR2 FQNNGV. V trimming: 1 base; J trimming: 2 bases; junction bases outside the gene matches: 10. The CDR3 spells CASSLAFPRDSNYGYTF. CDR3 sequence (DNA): TGTGCCAGCAGCTTAGCCTTCCCCCGGGACAGCAACTATGGCTACACCTTC.

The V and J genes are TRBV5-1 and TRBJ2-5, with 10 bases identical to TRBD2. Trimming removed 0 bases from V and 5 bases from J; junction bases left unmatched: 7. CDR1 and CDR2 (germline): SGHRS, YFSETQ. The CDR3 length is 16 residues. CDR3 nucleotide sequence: TGCGCCAGCAGCTTGGCTAGCGGGAGACCCCCGGAGACCCAGTACTTC. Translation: CASSLASGRPPETQYF.

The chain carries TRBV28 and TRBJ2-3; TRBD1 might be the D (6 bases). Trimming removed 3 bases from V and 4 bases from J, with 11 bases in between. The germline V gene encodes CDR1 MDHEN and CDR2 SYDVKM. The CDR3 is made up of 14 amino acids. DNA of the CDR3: TGTGCCAGCAGTTTGGAGGACAGACCAGATACGCAGTATTTT. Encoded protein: CASSLEDRPDTQYF.

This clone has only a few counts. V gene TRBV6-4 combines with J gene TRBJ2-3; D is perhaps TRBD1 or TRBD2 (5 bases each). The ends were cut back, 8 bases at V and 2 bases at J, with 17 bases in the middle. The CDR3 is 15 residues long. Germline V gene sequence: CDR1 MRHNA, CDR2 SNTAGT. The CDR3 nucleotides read TGTGCCAGCTCTCGGGACGGGATCTACACAGATACGCAGTATTTT. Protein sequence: CASSRDGIYTDTQYF.

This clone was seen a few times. CDR3 bases: TGTGCCAGCAGCTTAGGAGGTCAGGGGCTCGGTGGCTACACCTTC. It is translated as CASSLGGQGLGGYTF. The rearrangement uses TRBV7-8 and TRBJ1-2; TRBD1 is a possible D gene (6 bases). This CDR3 spans 15 amino acids. Trimming removed 1 base from V and 7 bases from J, with 16 bases in between. CDR1 is SGHVS, CDR2 FQNEAQ, per germline.

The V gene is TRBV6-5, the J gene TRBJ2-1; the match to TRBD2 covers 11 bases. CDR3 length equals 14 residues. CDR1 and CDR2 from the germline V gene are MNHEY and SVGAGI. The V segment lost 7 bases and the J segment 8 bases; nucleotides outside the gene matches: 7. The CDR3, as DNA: TGTGCCAGCATGAAACTAGCGGGAGCCCATGAGCAGTTCTTC. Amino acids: CASMKLAGAHEQFF.

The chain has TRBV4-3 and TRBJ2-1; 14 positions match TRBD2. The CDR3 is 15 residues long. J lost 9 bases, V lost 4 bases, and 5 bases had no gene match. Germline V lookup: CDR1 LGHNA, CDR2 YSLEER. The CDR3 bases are TGCGCCAGCAGCCGCGGGACTAGCGGGAGCATTGAGCAGTTCTTC. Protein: CASSRGTSGSIEQFF.

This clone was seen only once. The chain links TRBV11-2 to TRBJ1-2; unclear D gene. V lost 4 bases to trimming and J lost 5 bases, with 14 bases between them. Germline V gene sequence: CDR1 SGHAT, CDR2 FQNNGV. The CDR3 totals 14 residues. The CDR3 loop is CASSSRLVGYGYTF. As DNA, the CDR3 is TGTGCCAGCAGCTCGAGATTAGTCGGGTATGGCTACACCTTC.

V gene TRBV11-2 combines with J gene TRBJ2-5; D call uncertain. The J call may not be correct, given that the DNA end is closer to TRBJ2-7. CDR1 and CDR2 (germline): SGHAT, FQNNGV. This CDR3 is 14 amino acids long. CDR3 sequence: CASSLETATPEQYF. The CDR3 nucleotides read TGTGCCAGCAGCTTAGAAACCGCCACGCCCGAGCAGTACTTC.

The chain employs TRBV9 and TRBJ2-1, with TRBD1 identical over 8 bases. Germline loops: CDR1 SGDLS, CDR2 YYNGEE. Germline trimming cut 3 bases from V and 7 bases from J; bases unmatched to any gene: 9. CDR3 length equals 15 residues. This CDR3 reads CASSGGDRKENEQFF. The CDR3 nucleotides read TGTGCCAGCAGCGGGGGGGACAGGAAAGAGAATGAGCAGTTCTTC.

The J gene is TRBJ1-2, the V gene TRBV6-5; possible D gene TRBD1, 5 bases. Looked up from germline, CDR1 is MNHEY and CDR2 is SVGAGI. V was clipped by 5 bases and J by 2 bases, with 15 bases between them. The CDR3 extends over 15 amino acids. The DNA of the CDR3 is TGTGCCAGCAGTCAGAAAGGGGCAAGCAACTATGGCTACACCTTC. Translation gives CASSQKGASNYGYTF.

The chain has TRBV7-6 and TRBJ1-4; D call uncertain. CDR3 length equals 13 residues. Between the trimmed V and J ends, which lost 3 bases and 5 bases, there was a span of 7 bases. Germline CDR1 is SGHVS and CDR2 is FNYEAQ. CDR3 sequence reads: CASSLNGNEKLFF. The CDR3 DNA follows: TGTGCCAGCAGCTTGAACGGGAATGAAAAACTGTTTTTT.

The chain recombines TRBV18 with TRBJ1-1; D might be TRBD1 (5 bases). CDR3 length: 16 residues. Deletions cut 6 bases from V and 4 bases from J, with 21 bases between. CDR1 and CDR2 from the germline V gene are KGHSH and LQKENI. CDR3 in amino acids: CASSPVGGRASTEAFF. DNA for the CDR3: TGTGCCAGCTCGCCGGTTGGGGGTCGCGCTAGCACTGAAGCTTTCTTT.

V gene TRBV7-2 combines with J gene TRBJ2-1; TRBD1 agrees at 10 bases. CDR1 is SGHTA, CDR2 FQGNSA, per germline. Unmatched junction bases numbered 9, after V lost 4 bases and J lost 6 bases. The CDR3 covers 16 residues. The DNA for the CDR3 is TGTGCCAGCAGCTCTCTGTGGGACAGGGGTGCCAATGAGCAGTTCTTC. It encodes CASSSLWDRGANEQFF. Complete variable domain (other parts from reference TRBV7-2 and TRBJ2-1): GAGVSQSPSNKVTEKGKDVELRCDPISGHTALYWYRQSLGQGLEFLIYFQGNSAPDKSGLPSDRFSAERTGGSVSTLTIQRTQQEDSAVYLCASSSLWDRGANEQFFGPGTRLTVL.

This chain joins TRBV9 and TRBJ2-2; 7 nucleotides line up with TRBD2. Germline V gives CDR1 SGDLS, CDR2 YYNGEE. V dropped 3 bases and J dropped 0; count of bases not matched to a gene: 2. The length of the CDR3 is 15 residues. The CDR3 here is CASSAGTTNTGELFF. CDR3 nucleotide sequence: TGTGCCAGCAGCGCCGGGACTACGAACACCGGGGAGCTGTTTTTT.

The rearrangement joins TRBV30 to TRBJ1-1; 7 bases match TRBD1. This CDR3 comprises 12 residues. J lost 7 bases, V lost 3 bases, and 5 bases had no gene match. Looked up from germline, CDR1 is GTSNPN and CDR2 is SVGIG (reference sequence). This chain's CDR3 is CAWREGAVEAFF. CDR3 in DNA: TGTGCCTGGAGGGAGGGGGCAGTTGAAGCTTTCTTT.

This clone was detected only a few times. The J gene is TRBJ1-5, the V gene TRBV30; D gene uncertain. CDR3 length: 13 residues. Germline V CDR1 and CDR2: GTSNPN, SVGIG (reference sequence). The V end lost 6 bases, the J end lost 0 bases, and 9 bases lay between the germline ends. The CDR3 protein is CACAHDSNQPQHF. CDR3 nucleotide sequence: TGTGCCTGTGCCCACGATAGCAATCAGCCCCAGCATTTT.

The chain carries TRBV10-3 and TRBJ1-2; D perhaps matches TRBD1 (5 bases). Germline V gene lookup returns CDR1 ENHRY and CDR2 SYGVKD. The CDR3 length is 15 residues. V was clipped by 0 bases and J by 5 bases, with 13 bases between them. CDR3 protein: CAISESTRGLYGYTF. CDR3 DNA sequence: TGTGCCATCAGTGAGTCCACTAGGGGTCTTTATGGCTACACCTTC.

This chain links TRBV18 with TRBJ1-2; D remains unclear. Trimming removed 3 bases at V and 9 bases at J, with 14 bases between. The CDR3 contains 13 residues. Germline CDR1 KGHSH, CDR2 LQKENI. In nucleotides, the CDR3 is TGTGCCAGCTCACCTGGGAGGGATGGAAGCTACACCTTC. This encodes CASSPGRDGSYTF.

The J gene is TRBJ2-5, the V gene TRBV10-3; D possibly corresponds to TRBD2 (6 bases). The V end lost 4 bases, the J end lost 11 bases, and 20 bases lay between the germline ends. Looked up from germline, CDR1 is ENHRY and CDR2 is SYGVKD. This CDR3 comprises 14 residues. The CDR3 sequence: CAISGVGGASGQYF. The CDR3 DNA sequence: TGTGCCATCAGTGGGGTAGGAGGGGCTTCCGGGCAGTACTTC.

CDR3: CASSPQDRGSVTGELFF. In DNA form, the CDR3 reads TGTGCCAGCTCACCACAGGACAGGGGGTCCGTCACCGGGGAGCTGTTTTTT. The chain has TRBV18 and TRBJ2-2, with 10 bases lining up with TRBD1. The V and J ends lost 1 base and 4 bases, in that order; junction bases with no gene match: 6. The CDR3 extends over 17 amino acids. Germline CDR1 reads KGHSH; CDR2 reads LQKENI.

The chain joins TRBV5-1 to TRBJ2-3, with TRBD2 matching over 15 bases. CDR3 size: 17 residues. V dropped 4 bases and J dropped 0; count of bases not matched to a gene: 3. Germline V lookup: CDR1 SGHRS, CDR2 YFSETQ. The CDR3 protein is CASSIGTSGRSTDTQYF. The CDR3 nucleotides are TGCGCCAGCAGCATTGGGACTAGCGGGAGGAGCACAGATACGCAGTATTTT.

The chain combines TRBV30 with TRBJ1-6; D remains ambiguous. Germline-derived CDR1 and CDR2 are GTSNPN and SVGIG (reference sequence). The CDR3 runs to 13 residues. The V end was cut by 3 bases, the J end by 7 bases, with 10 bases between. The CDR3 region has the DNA TGTGCCTGGAGGATACAACAGAATTCACCCCTCCACTTT. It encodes CAWRIQQNSPLHF.